This is a list of T cell receptor beta chains from one sample in a study of blood T cell repertoires in COVID-19. Assay used: immunoSEQ multiplex PCR; TCRdb lists only in-frame clones, some missing. The repertoire consists of about 230,000 clones, with 85% to 90% occurring once and the leading ten covering 11%. Sequencing was performed on peripheral blood. All receptors derive from a man aged 45 to 65 with COVID-19, enrolled during active disease. Each CDR3 is given with its conserved first and last residue. A D gene is named only where the DNA matches it firmly. Size values are once, few and many counts, or a class for expanded clones, and some rows have none.

NA	NA	TRBV7-8	TRBJ2-7	TGTGCCAGCAGCTTCGCAGGAATGTACGAGCAGTACTTC	CASSFAGMYEQYF
NA	NA	TRBV21-1	TRBJ1-2	TGTGCCAGCAGCAAAGAGGGAGCAGGGGCCCCACCTAACTATGGCTACACCTTC	CASSKEGAGAPPNYGYTF
NA	NA	TRBV28	TRBJ1-3	TGTGCCAGCAGTCTAGGAGGGCCTGGAAACACCATATATTTT	CASSLGGPGNTIYF
NA	TRBD1	TRBV7-2	TRBJ2-2	TGTGCCAGCAGCTTTCCCGGGACAGACACCGGGGAGCTGTTTTTT	CASSFPGTDTGELFF
NA	NA	TRBV27	TRBJ2-7	TGTGCCAGCAGTACCGCCGCCGGGAGAGCGGACGAGCAGTACTTC	CASSTAAGRADEQYF
NA	TRBD2	TRBV7-9	TRBJ2-5	TGTGCCAGCAGCACCCGGACTAGCGGGAGACGAGAGACCCAGTACTTC	CASSTRTSGRRETQYF
NA	NA	TRBV11-2	TRBJ2-1	TGTGCCAGCAGCCCCGGTCGGGGTTGGTACAATGAGCAGTTCTTC	CASSPGRGWYNEQFF
NA	NA	TRBV29-1	TRBJ1-1	TGCAGCGTTGGGGGGGACCGTACTGAAGCTTTCTTT	CSVGGDRTEAFF
NA	TRBD1	TRBV5-4	TRBJ1-3	TGTGCCAGCAGCTCACCAGGGGGCTCTGGAAACACCATATATTTT	CASSSPGGSGNTIYF
few	TRBD1	TRBV13	TRBJ1-6	TGTGCCAGCAGCTTGAACAGGGGGCGTAATTCACCCCTCCACTTT	CASSLNRGRNSPLHF
few	NA	TRBV19	TRBJ2-1	TGTGCCAGTAGTATAGGGCTTGATGGGCCGAGCTACAATGAGCAGTTCTTC	CASSIGLDGPSYNEQFF
NA	TRBD1	TRBV5-4	TRBJ1-2	TGTGCCAGCAGCTTCCTAGGGACAGGGGGTAACTATGGCTACACCTTC	CASSFLGTGGNYGYTF
once	TRBD2	TRBV5-1	TRBJ2-7	TGCGCCAGCAGCTTGTGGAAAGCGGGAGGTACCCTACCCTACGAGCAGTACTTC	CASSLWKAGGTLPYEQYF
NA	NA	TRBV4-1	TRBJ1-5	TGCGCCAGCAGCCAGGGGGGAACCTATAGCAATCAGCCCCAGCATTTT	CASSQGGTYSNQPQHF
NA	NA	TRBV29-1	TRBJ2-3	TGCAGCGTCGCTACTAGATACGGGACAGATACGCAGTATTTT	CSVATRYGTDTQYF
NA	NA	TRBV4-1	TRBJ2-2	TGCGCCAGCAGCCAAGCGGAGCGGACGAGGGACACCGGGGAGCTGTTTTTT	CASSQAERTRDTGELFF
once	TRBD1	TRBV18	TRBJ2-7	TGTGCCAGCTCACGACTACAGGGGGCAAGTAGCTCCTACGAGCAGTACTTC	CASSRLQGASSSYEQYF
NA	NA	TRBV7-9	TRBJ1-2	TGTGCCAGCAGCCCAATCGGAGGGAATGGCTACACCTTC	CASSPIGGNGYTF
NA	NA	TRBV27	TRBJ1-2	TGTGCCAGCAGTCCAGGGACGGGGGGCATCGCGATCTATGGCTACACCTTC	CASSPGTGGIAIYGYTF
few	NA	TRBV10-3	TRBJ2-1	TGTGCCATCAGTGAGTCGAACATTAGGGGCAATGAGCAGTTCTTC	CAISESNIRGNEQFF
NA	NA	TRBV4-2	TRBJ2-2	TGTGCCAGCAGTCCCGGTGCGGGTGTCACCACCGGGGAGCTGTTTTTT	CASSPGAGVTTGELFF
NA	NA	TRBV12-3/TRBV12-4	TRBJ1-6	TGTGCCAGCAGTGCGCCCTATAATTCACCCCTCCACTTT	CASSAPYNSPLHF
once	NA	TRBV6-1	TRBJ1-3	TGTGCCAGCAGTGAAGGACACAAAGGCTCTGGAAACACCATATATTTT	CASSEGHKGSGNTIYF
NA	TRBD2	TRBV6-5	TRBJ2-7	TGTGCCAGCAGTTACTACGGGACTAGCGTGCAGTACTTC	CASSYYGTSVQYF
NA	TRBD2	TRBV5-6	TRBJ2-7	TGTGCCAGCAGCTTGACTAGCGGGAGCTACGAGCAGTACTTC	CASSLTSGSYEQYF
NA	NA	TRBV18	TRBJ1-6	TGTGCCAGCTCACCCGCTCAGGATTCACCCCTCCACTTT	CASSPAQDSPLHF
NA	TRBD1	TRBV6-5	TRBJ1-1	TGTGCCAGCAGTCTCGACAGGGTGAACACTGAAGCTTTCTTT	CASSLDRVNTEAFF
NA	TRBD1	TRBV5-6	TRBJ2-2	TGTGCCAGCAGCTCCCTCAGGGGGCGGAACACCGGGGAGCTGTTTTTT	CASSSLRGRNTGELFF
NA	NA	TRBV5-6	TRBJ1-5	TGTGCCAGCAGCCAACAGGGTCGCGGTCAGCCCCAGCATTTT	CASSQQGRGQPQHF
NA	TRBD1	TRBV19	TRBJ1-1	TGTGCCAGTAGTATTATGGGGACAGGGGGAGGCACTGAAGCTTTCTTT	CASSIMGTGGGTEAFF
once	TRBD1	TRBV6-5	TRBJ1-1	TGTGCCAGCAGATGGACAGGAATGAACACTGAAGCTTTCTTT	CASRWTGMNTEAFF
NA	NA	TRBV5-1	TRBJ1-2	TGCGCCAGCAGCTTTAGCCGCCCTAACTATGGCTACACCTTC	CASSFSRPNYGYTF
NA	TRBD1	TRBV12-3/TRBV12-4	TRBJ1-1	TGTGCCAGCAGTGGACAGGGGAACACTGAAGCTTTCTTT	CASSGQGNTEAFF
NA	TRBD2	TRBV7-3	TRBJ2-1	TGTGCCAGCAGCTTACCTACGTTTGGCGGGAGGGGCAATGAGCAGTTCTTC	CASSLPTFGGRGNEQFF
NA	NA	TRBV19	TRBJ2-2	TGTGCCAGTAGTATTAAGACTACCACCGGGGAGCTGTTTTTT	CASSIKTTTGELFF
NA	NA	TRBV6-5	TRBJ2-2	TGTGCCAGCAGCTCTAGGGGCGCCGGGGAGCTGTTTTTT	CASSSRGAGELFF
NA	NA	TRBV15	TRBJ1-2	TGTGCCACCAGCAGAGGAGGGGAGGATGGCTACACCTTC	CATSRGGEDGYTF
NA	TRBD2	TRBV7-6	TRBJ2-7	TGTGCCAGCAGCTTAGCGTCAAAAGCGGGAGGGTCCTACGAGCAGTACTTC	CASSLASKAGGSYEQYF
NA	TRBD1	TRBV19	TRBJ1-2	TGTGCCAGTACCGATCCCGGGACAGGGGGCCGCTATGGCTACACCTTC	CASTDPGTGGRYGYTF
NA	NA	TRBV24-1	TRBJ1-2	TGTGCCACCAGTAGGGGCAGCAACTATGGCTACACCTTC	CATSRGSNYGYTF
NA	NA	TRBV27	TRBJ1-5	TGTGCCAGACGGAGAAAACTTCTCCTACAGCCCCAGCATTTT	CARRRKLLLQPQHF
NA	TRBD1	TRBV30	TRBJ1-2	TGTGCCTGGGGGGGACAGGGTATTGTCTATGGCTACACCTTC	CAWGGQGIVYGYTF
NA	TRBD1	TRBV19	TRBJ1-4	TGTGCCAGTAGTAACAGGGGGCACGTTAATGAAAAACTGTTTTTT	CASSNRGHVNEKLFF